Sequencing of this T cell receptor beta chain was carried out in a study of blood T cell repertoires in COVID-19. About the research overall: Whether acute or convalescent, the COVID-19 samples came from the United States, Italy and Spain.

Measured with immunoSEQ multiplex PCR; TCRdb has only the in-frame clones, and not every one. The repertoire has a few hundred thousand clones, around nine tenths of them found once; the top ten carry approximately 13%. The sample consisted of peripheral blood. The TCR was taken from a woman aged 60 to 75 with acute or convalescent COVID-19.

This chain's CDR3 is CASSLAIGGQETQYF. In DNA, the CDR3 is TGCGCCAGCAGCTTGGCCATAGGGGGCCAAGAGACCCAGTACTTC. This chain uses TRBV5-1 with TRBJ2-5, with D perhaps TRBD1 (6 bases). This CDR3 has 15 residues. Germline V gives CDR1 SGHRS, CDR2 YFSETQ. V lost 0 bases to trimming and J lost 1 base, with 10 bases between them.